Detailed here is one T cell receptor beta chain. The CDR3 is 15 residues long. CDR1 SGHRS and CDR2 YFSETQ come from the germline V gene. Trimming stripped 4 bases from V and 3 bases from J, with 16 bases between. This record belongs to a study of T cell responses to AZD1222 COVID-19 vaccine. Some clones are missing from TCRdb's copy, which holds only in-frame ones; the method was immunoSEQ multiplex PCR. The table lists some 96,000 clones, about 93% of them singletons. The genes are TRBV5-1 and TRBJ2-5; D unclear. The sample consisted of peripheral blood, taken on day 0 of AZD1222 vaccination. The receptor's source is an adult in good health. CDR3: CASSPGSYNEETQYF. The CDR3 region has the DNA TGCGCCAGCAGCCCCGGTTCCTATAACGAAGAGACCCAGTACTTC.